The 21 T cell receptor beta chains below were found in one sample sequenced in a study of blood T cell repertoires in COVID-19. Data came from immunoSEQ multiplex PCR; TCRdb stores just in-frame clones and leaves some out. Among around 230,000 clones listed, 80% to 85% were seen once. Material: peripheral blood. The source is a woman aged 55-69 years with active or convalescent COVID-19.

This clone is a singleton in its sample. In DNA, the CDR3 is TGTGCCATCAGTGAGTCGAGGACTAATGAAAAACTGTTTTTT. Protein sequence: CAISESRTNEKLFF. The rearrangement links TRBV10-3 to TRBJ1-4; D is ambiguous. The germline V gene has CDR1 ENHRY and CDR2 SYGVKD. The CDR3 runs 14 residues. V was clipped by 0 bases and J by 2 bases, with 4 bases between them.

The chain uses TRBV10-2 and TRBJ2-4, with 11 positions matching TRBD2. V was pared by 4 bases and J by 3 bases, with 5 bases of the junction left unmatched. The CDR3 length is 16 residues. CDR1 and CDR2 from the germline V gene are WSHSY and SAAADI. CDR3 residues: CASSGTSGGGKNIQYF. Here the CDR3 DNA reads TGCGCCAGCAGTGGAACTAGCGGGGGAGGCAAAAACATTCAGTACTTC.

The chain has TRBV7-8 and TRBJ2-3, with TRBD2 as a possible D gene (6 bases). CDR1 is SGHVS, CDR2 FQNEAQ, per germline. The CDR3 runs 14 residues. The V gene lost 8 bases and the J gene lost 5 bases, with 17 bases spanning the gap. The CDR3 sequence: CASGMRRGEDTQYF. The CDR3 DNA is TGTGCCAGCGGGATGAGGCGGGGTGAAGATACGCAGTATTTT.

This rearrangement joins TRBV30 to TRBJ2-7, with 10 bases fitting TRBD2. The CDR3 has 14 amino acids. V shed 0 bases, J shed 5 bases, and the junction held 4 bases outside the gene matches. Germline CDR1 reads GTSNPN; CDR2 reads SVGIG (reference sequence). This CDR3 reads CAWSVLAGLDEQYF. The CDR3 region has the DNA TGTGCCTGGAGTGTACTAGCGGGGTTGGACGAGCAGTACTTC.

This chain joins TRBV19 and TRBJ2-3, with unresolved D. V dropped 5 bases and J dropped 2 bases, with 5 bases sitting between them. The CDR3 runs 12 residues. CDR1 and CDR2 (germline): LNHDA, SQIVND (reference sequence). DNA of the CDR3: TGTGCCAGTAGTCCCAACACAGATACGCAGTATTTT. This translates into CASSPNTDTQYF. Looking up the rest from reference TRBV19 and TRBJ2-3 gives the full variable domain: DGGITQSPKYLFRKEGQNVTLSCEQNLNHDAMYWYRQDPGQGLRLIYYSQIVNDFQKGDIAEGYSVSREKKESFPLTVTSAQKNPTAFYLCASSPNTDTQYFGPGTRLTVL.

V is TRBV4-1 and J is TRBJ2-5; the match to TRBD2 covers 10 bases. The CDR3 is made up of 17 amino acids. The junction had 9 bases not matched to a gene; V was cut back by 0 bases and J by 5 bases. The germline V gene encodes CDR1 MGHRA and CDR2 YSYEKL. CDR3 bases: TGCGCCAGCAGCCAAGATGGTCCAGCGGGGGGGTGGGAGACCCAGTACTTC. It codes for CASSQDGPAGGWETQYF.

The chain couples TRBV6-5 to TRBJ1-5; D unresolved. The germline gives CDR1 MNHEY, CDR2 SVGAGI. This CDR3 is 16 amino acids long. V was shortened by 0 bases and J by 6 bases, with 15 bases between the two germline ends. The CDR3 DNA reads as TGTGCCAGCAGTTACTCGAAGGCCGGGATAAGTCAGCCCCAGCATTTT. It yields the protein CASSYSKAGISQPQHF.

J is TRBJ1-5 and V is TRBV11-3, with 8 bases identical to TRBD1. V lost 2 bases to trimming and J lost 1 base; unmatched junction nucleotides: 4. Germline lookup yields CDR1 SGHNT and CDR2 YENEEA. The CDR3 extends over 16 amino acids. Here the CDR3 DNA reads TGTGCCAGCAGCTTAATCGGACAGGGAAGCAATCAGCCCCAGCATTTT. This translates into CASSLIGQGSNQPQHF.

The chain has TRBV18 and TRBJ2-2; TRBD2 agrees at 13 bases. The CDR3 sequence is 16 residues long. In germline, CDR1 is KGHSH, CDR2 LQKENI. The ends lost 5 bases at V and 3 bases at J; junction bases unmatched: 3. CDR3 nucleotides: TGTGCCAGCTCAGCCGGACTAGCGGGGGACACCGGGGAGCTGTTTTTT. This sequence encodes CASSAGLAGDTGELFF.

The rearrangement uses TRBV5-8 and TRBJ2-1; 12 bases are a match to TRBD2. The CDR3 length is 14 residues. V trimming: 3 bases; J trimming: 8 bases; junction bases outside the gene matches: 3. Germline CDR1 SGHTS, CDR2 YDEGEE. The CDR3 loop reads CASSSGLAGYEQFF. The DNA for the CDR3 is TGTGCCAGCAGCTCAGGACTAGCGGGGTATGAGCAGTTCTTC. Full variable domain (missing parts from reference TRBV5-8 and TRBJ2-1): EAGVTQSPTHLIKTRGQQATLRCSPISGHTSVYWYQQALGLGLQFLLWYDEGEERNRGNFPPRFSGRQFPNYSSELNVNALELEDSALYLCASSSGLAGYEQFFGPGTRLTVL.

V usage is TRBV7-2 and J usage is TRBJ2-1, with unresolved D. The V end lost 1 base, the J end lost 2 bases, and 9 bases lay between the germline ends. CDR1 is SGHTA, CDR2 FQGNSA, per germline. This CDR3 contains 15 residues. CDR3 in amino acids: CASSLEAGPYNEQFF. The CDR3 DNA reads TGTGCCAGCAGCTTAGAGGCTGGGCCCTACAATGAGCAGTTCTTC.

J is TRBJ1-1 and V is TRBV19; D uncertain. V was shortened by 7 bases and J by 1 base, with 7 bases between the two germline ends. The germline V gene encodes CDR1 LNHDA and CDR2 SQIVND (reference sequence). This CDR3 region has 12 residues. DNA of the CDR3: TGTGCCAGTAAGGCGGAGAACACTGAAGCTTTCTTT. Protein: CASKAENTEAFF. Together with reference TRBV19 and TRBJ1-1, the CDR3 gives the full variable domain: DGGITQSPKYLFRKEGQNVTLSCEQNLNHDAMYWYRQDPGQGLRLIYYSQIVNDFQKGDIAEGYSVSREKKESFPLTVTSAQKNPTAFYLCASKAENTEAFFGQGTRLTVV.

The genes are TRBV16 and TRBJ2-7; maybe TRBD1 (6 bases). The germline V gene has CDR1 KGHSY and CDR2 FQNENV. This CDR3 has 13 residues. Trimming stripped 3 bases from V and 2 bases from J, with 8 bases between. The CDR3 region is CASSQGQAYEQYF. CDR3 DNA: TGTGCCAGCAGCCAGGGACAAGCCTACGAGCAGTACTTC.

This clone came up once. The chain joins TRBV7-3 to TRBJ2-7, with TRBD2 matching 12 bases. CDR1 SGHTA and CDR2 FQGTGA come from the germline V gene. The CDR3 runs to 17 residues. Trimming cost V 5 bases and J 1 base; bases outside gene matches: 9. This CDR3 reads CASSPGLAGCHSYEQYF. The DNA of the CDR3 is TGTGCCAGCAGCCCGGGACTAGCGGGCTGCCATTCCTACGAGCAGTACTTC.

J is TRBJ2-7 and V is TRBV19, with 14 bases lining up with TRBD2. Germline CDR1 LNHDA, CDR2 SQIVND (reference sequence). CDR3 length: 17 amino acids. With 5 bases clipped from V and 2 bases from J, the junction kept 8 bases outside the gene matches. In DNA, the CDR3 is TGTGCCAGTAGTCCGAGACTAGCGGGGGGGCGCACCTACGAGCAGTACTTC. It encodes CASSPRLAGGRTYEQYF.

The V gene is TRBV9, the J gene TRBJ2-5; TRBD2 matches at 8 bases. CDR1 is SGDLS, CDR2 YYNGEE, per germline. The CDR3 runs to 13 residues. The J segment lost 5 bases and the V segment lost 3 bases, leaving 3 bases of the junction unmatched. The CDR3 loop is CASSAGGMETQYF. Here the CDR3 DNA reads TGTGCCAGCAGCGCGGGAGGGATGGAGACCCAGTACTTC.

The V call is TRBV6-1, the J call TRBJ2-2, with 8 bases identical to TRBD2. V was clipped by 5 bases and J by 8 bases; unmatched bases: 4. Germline loops: CDR1 MNHNS, CDR2 SASEGT. This CDR3 has 13 amino acids. The CDR3 DNA follows: TGTGCCAGCAGTTCCGGGAGGGAAGGGGAGCTGTTTTTT. It specifies CASSSGREGELFF.

This clone was seen a single time. The CDR3 nucleotides read TGTGCCAGCAGCTGGACTGATGTAAACACCGGGGAGCTGTTTTTT. It codes for CASSWTDVNTGELFF. The chain combines TRBV5-5 with TRBJ2-2; D is perhaps TRBD2 (5 bases). The CDR3 spans 15 residues. CDR1 SGHKS and CDR2 YYEKEE come from the germline V gene (reference sequence). Deletions cut 3 bases from V and 2 bases from J, with 11 bases between.

The V gene is TRBV7-8, the J gene TRBJ2-2, with 10 bases fitting TRBD1. J was trimmed by 7 bases and V by 0 bases; bases with no gene match: 20. The CDR3 runs 21 residues. CDR1 is SGHVS, CDR2 FQNEAQ, per germline. The DNA of the CDR3 is TGTGCCAGCAGCTTAGCAAAGAGGCAGGGGACAGGGGCTACTTGGAACGGGGAGCTGTTTTTT. Translation: CASSLAKRQGTGATWNGELFF.

The chain joins TRBV9 to TRBJ2-3; 15 positions match TRBD2. CDR1 SGDLS and CDR2 YYNGEE come from the germline V gene. This CDR3 comprises 18 residues. The trim removed 4 bases at V and 1 base at J, leaving 7 bases unmatched. The CDR3 region is CASSLNGLAGGRTDTQYF. In DNA, the CDR3 is TGTGCCAGCAGCCTCAATGGACTAGCGGGGGGGCGCACAGATACGCAGTATTTT. Full variable domain (missing parts from reference TRBV9 and TRBJ2-3): DSGVTQTPKHLITATGQRVTLRCSPRSGDLSVYWYQQSLDQGLQFLIQYYNGEERAKGNILERFSAQQFPDLHSELNLSSLELGDSALYFCASSLNGLAGGRTDTQYFGPGTRLTVL.

J is TRBJ1-1 and V is TRBV6-5; 7 bases map to TRBD1. The CDR3 spans 14 residues. V shed 5 bases, J shed 5 bases, and the junction held 8 bases outside the gene matches. Germline V gene lookup returns CDR1 MNHEY and CDR2 SVGAGI. The CDR3, as DNA: TGTGCCAGCAGTCCAACAGGGGTATGGACTGAAGCTTTCTTT. Protein sequence: CASSPTGVWTEAFF.